The next 20 T cell receptor beta chains were all read from a single sample in a study of blood T cells in healthy people across ages. The second PCR ran about 7 to 12 cycles with a sample-barcoded 5' primer and J-beta primers. TCRdb processed the 5' RACE reads anew with MiXCR; each CDR3 protein has one entry. The sample contains 600,000 to 1,000,000 distinct CDR3 sequences, roughly 50% of which appear only once. The specimen sequenced was blood. The receptors were sampled from a young man in good health.

This clonotype was counted a few times. The gene calls are TRBV7-9 and TRBJ2-6; either TRBD1 or TRBD2 may fit D (5 bases each). There are 17 residues in the CDR3. Germline CDR1 and CDR2: SEHNR and FQNEAQ (reference sequence). Between the trimmed V and J ends, which lost 6 bases and 2 bases, there was a span of 17 bases. The CDR3 nucleotides read TGTGCCAGCAGTTCAGGGTCGGGATTTACTGGGGCCAACGTCCTGACTTTC. This translates into CASSSGSGFTGANVLTF.

The chain links TRBV3-1 to TRBJ2-5; perhaps TRBD1 as D (6 bases). Germline lookup yields CDR1 LGHDT and CDR2 YNNKEL (reference sequence). The CDR3 is made up of 18 amino acids. Deletions cut 1 base from V and 7 bases from J, with 25 bases between. This chain's CDR3 is CASSQARQMGAHRGTQYF. In DNA form, the CDR3 reads TGTGCCAGCAGCCAAGCCCGACAGATGGGGGCGCACCGAGGGACCCAGTACTTC.

In its sample, this clonotype was seen a few times. Germline and junction disagree at one end, which may indicate a read error. V usage is TRBV20-1 and J usage is TRBJ2-5; D remains unclear. CDR3 length: 12 residues. Germline loops: CDR1 DFQATT, CDR2 SNEGSKA (reference sequence). The CDR3 region is CSARGSQEAQYF. CDR3 in DNA: TGCAGTGCTAGGGGCTCCCAAGAGGCCCAGTACTTC.

The chain combines TRBV4-3 with TRBJ2-6; 7 positions agree with TRBD2. This CDR3 is built from 18 residues. Trimming took 1 base from V and 1 from J; bases not matched to a gene: 7. Germline V gene lookup returns CDR1 LGHNA and CDR2 YSLEER. CDR3 in amino acids: CASSQVRPGRSGANVLTF. The CDR3 DNA reads TGCGCCAGCAGCCAAGTTAGGCCCGGGAGGTCTGGGGCCAACGTCCTGACTTTC.

A word on this clonotype: One base away lies a much larger clone, so this may be a sequencing read error. The genes are TRBV7-9 and TRBJ2-1; D is possibly TRBD2 (7 bases). Trimming took off 8 bases at V and 6 bases at J, with 20 bases between the two ends. This CDR3 comprises 15 residues. The germline CDR1 and CDR2 sequences are SEHNR and FQNEAQ (reference sequence). The CDR3 is CASGYGGLALNEQFF. The DNA of the CDR3 is TGTGCCAGCGGATACGGGGGGCTAGCGCTCAATGAGCAGTTCTTC.

This clonotype was seen only a few times. CDR3 sequence reads: CASTLLYEQFF. CDR3 nucleotides: TGTGCCAGCACCCTTCTCTATGAGCAGTTCTTC. The gene calls are TRBV11-2 and TRBJ2-1; no reliable D call. The V gene's germline CDR1 is SGHAT and CDR2 FQNNGV. V gave up 7 bases and J gave up 8 bases, with 9 bases separating them. The CDR3 extends over 11 amino acids.

The CDR3 DNA is TGTGCCAGCAGTGGACAGCCCTTAGGGGAGACCCAGTACTTC. Protein sequence: CASSGQPLGETQYF. J is TRBJ2-5 and V is TRBV27; tentatively, D is TRBD1 (6 bases). The V end lost 5 bases, the J end lost 5 bases, and 15 bases lay between the germline ends. Germline values: CDR1 MNHEY, CDR2 SMNVEV (reference sequence). CDR3 length equals 14 residues.

V is TRBV11-2 and J is TRBJ2-7; 8 positions match TRBD2. Germline trimming cut 0 bases from V and 1 base from J; bases unmatched to any gene: 8. The CDR3 contains 17 residues. Germline CDR1 and CDR2: SGHAT and FQNNGV. CDR3 nucleotides: TGTGCCAGCAGCTTAGAAGGACTAGCTGTTGGTTCCTACGAGCAGTACTTC. Translation gives CASSLEGLAVGSYEQYF.

The chain couples TRBV20-1 to TRBJ2-5; 9 nucleotides agree with TRBD1. TRBJ2-7 explains the end of the DNA better; the J call may be wrong. Germline V gene data show CDR1 as DFQATT and CDR2 as SNEGSKA (reference sequence). CDR3 size: 14 residues. CDR3 sequence (DNA): TGCAGTGCTAGACCCGGGACAGGGTACTACGAGCAGTACTTC. Its protein is CSARPGTGYYEQYF.

The chain employs TRBV6-2 or TRBV6-3 and TRBJ2-7, with 14 bases that match TRBD2. This CDR3 spans 17 amino acids. V lost 6 bases, J lost 4 bases, and 11 bases stayed unmatched. The V gene's germline CDR1 is MNHEY and CDR2 SVGEGT. CDR3 DNA: TGTGCCAGCAGGTCCGGGACTAGCGGGAGATCGTTGTACGAGCAGTACTTC. Amino acid sequence: CASRSGTSGRSLYEQYF.

This chain joins TRBV27 and TRBJ1-5; D remains unclear. V gave up 5 bases and J gave up 4 bases, with 12 bases separating them. This CDR3 comprises 14 residues. CDR1 is MNHEY, CDR2 SMNVEV, per germline (reference sequence). The CDR3 here is CASSQDQMNQPQHF. As DNA, the CDR3 is TGTGCCAGCAGTCAGGACCAGATGAATCAGCCCCAGCATTTT.

This clonotype was recorded a few times. V usage is TRBV29-1 and J usage is TRBJ2-5; 7 nucleotides agree with TRBD1. This CDR3 spans 13 amino acids. The germline CDR1 and CDR2 sequences are SQVTM and ANQGSEA. Trimming took 4 bases from V and 4 from J; bases not matched to a gene: 6. The CDR3 loop reads CSVANRGSETQYF. CDR3 DNA: TGCAGCGTTGCCAACAGGGGATCAGAGACCCAGTACTTC.

This clonotype was detected only once. This sequence joins TRBV6-2 or TRBV6-3 and TRBJ2-1, with a weak D call TRBD2 (6 bases). The V gene's germline CDR1 is MNHEY and CDR2 SVGEGT. CDR3 size: 16 residues. V lost 0 bases and J lost 4, with 13 bases in between. The CDR3 loop is CASSYSGGTLYNEQFF. The CDR3 DNA follows: TGTGCCAGCAGTTACTCGGGCGGGACTCTTTACAATGAGCAGTTCTTC.

The CDR3 sequence is CASSRGVDEQYF. CDR3 nucleotides: TGTGCCAGCAGCAGGGGGGTGGACGAGCAGTACTTC. V usage is TRBV11-1 and J usage is TRBJ2-7; D may correspond to TRBD1 or TRBD2 (6 bases each). The CDR3 runs to 12 residues. V lost 5 bases and J lost 5, with 10 bases in between. The germline gives CDR1 SGHAT, CDR2 FQDESV (reference sequence).

This clonotype was seen once. The V call is TRBV7-8, the J call TRBJ1-2; possible D gene TRBD1, 5 bases. The CDR3 consists of 17 residues. The V gene lost 5 bases and the J gene lost 8 bases, with 27 bases spanning the gap. CDR1 and CDR2 (germline): SGHVS, FQNEAQ. This chain's CDR3 is CASSHGPRGGQREGYTF. The CDR3 DNA reads TGTGCCAGCAGCCACGGCCCTCGGGGGGGTCAGAGAGAAGGCTACACCTTC.

J is TRBJ2-4 and V is TRBV7-6; TRBD1 aligns across 9 bases. The DNA matches TRBJ2-7 better at its end, which makes the J call doubtful. Germline V CDR1 and CDR2: SGHVS, FNYEAQ. The CDR3 loop spans 15 amino acids. The CDR3 sequence: CASSLALGTGIEQYF. In DNA form, the CDR3 reads TGTGCCAGCAGCTTAGCGCTCGGGACAGGGATCGAGCAGTACTTC.

This rearrangement joins TRBV7-3 to TRBJ2-1; D unresolved. CDR1 is SGHTA and CDR2 is FQGTGA in the germline V gene. CDR3 length equals 13 residues. V was pared by 4 bases and J by 8 bases, with 12 bases between. This chain's CDR3 is CASSSFASDEQFF. The CDR3 DNA reads as TGTGCCAGCAGCTCTTTCGCTTCTGATGAGCAGTTCTTC. The variable domain in full, completed from reference TRBV7-3 and TRBJ2-1, reads GAGVSQTPSNKVTEKGKYVELRCDPISGHTALYWYRQSLGQGPEFLIYFQGTGAADDSGLPNDRFFAVRPEGSVSTLKIQRTERGDSAVYLCASSSFASDEQFFGPGTRLTVL.

This clonotype was seen a few times. This rearrangement joins TRBV5-1 to TRBJ1-1; D gene ambiguous. Germline values: CDR1 SGHRS, CDR2 YFSETQ. This CDR3 is built from 14 residues. V lost 1 base to trimming and J lost 1 base, with 8 bases between them. The CDR3 reads CASSLSSPNTEAFF. The CDR3, as DNA: TGCGCCAGCAGCTTGAGTTCCCCGAACACTGAAGCTTTCTTT.

This clonotype turned up a few times. The rearrangement uses TRBV10-1 and TRBJ2-5, with D unclear. The CDR3 length is 15 residues. Germline V gene sequence: CDR1 WNHNN, CDR2 SYGVQD (reference sequence). V lost 3 bases, J lost 1 base, and 12 bases lay in between. The CDR3 DNA reads as TGCGCCAGCAGTGAAGGTCTGATGGTCCAAGAGACCCAGTACTTC. The encoded protein is CASSEGLMVQETQYF.

This clonotype was detected a few times. This chain uses TRBV20-1 with TRBJ2-3, with 7 bases identical to TRBD2. The V gene's germline CDR1 is DFQATT and CDR2 SNEGSKA (reference sequence). The CDR3 is 15 residues long. The trim removed 0 bases at V and 1 base at J, leaving 4 bases unmatched. The CDR3 DNA sequence: TGCAGTGCTAGAGATCGTCTAGCGGGCACAGATACGCAGTATTTT. This encodes CSARDRLAGTDTQYF.